This T cell receptor (beta chain) emerged from a study of OX40 agonist ivuxolimab in advanced cancers. About the study: Ivuxolimab, an antibody acting as an agonist of OX40 (CD134), was used to treat patients. Dose-escalation patients suffered from hepatocellular carcinoma, melanoma, renal cell or head and neck cancer. Notes on the study in general: At doses 0.1 to 3.0 mg/kg, CD4+ and CD8+ clones expanded.

As regards this clone: Its antigen remains unidentified. The germline gene is not matched at one end of the junction; a read error may be the cause.

CDR3 size: 13 residues. Germline CDR1 is SGHTA and CDR2 is FQGNSA. The data were produced by immunoSEQ multiplex PCR, yet TCRdb's version contains in-frame clones alone and is incomplete. The sample yields 70,000 to 100,000 clones, 89% seen once. The specimen was CD4+ or CD8+ T cells sorted from blood, collected in a trial of the OX40 agonist ivuxolimab. The chain is built from TRBV7-2 and TRBJ1-2; no definite D call. This TCR was recovered from an adult with an advanced solid tumor such as melanoma, head and neck, liver or kidney cancer. CDR3 sequence reads: CASSLDGNNGYTF. CDR3 in DNA: TGTGCCAGCAGCTTAGATGGTAACAATGGCTACACCTTC.